This T cell receptor beta chain was profiled in a study of regulatory T cells in long-lasting Graves disease. As for the study in general: A definition of persistent Graves' disease required over 5 years of antithyroid drugs plus positive TSH receptor antibodies. The study's findings and limits: With persistent disease, TRBV28, TRBJ1-2 and TRBJ2-5 were the favored segments.

Time point described: persistent/refractory GD, antithyroid drugs over 5 years with positive TRAb. Construction of the TCR library relied on RNA isolated from PBMCs. Arm-PCR with iRepertoire HTBI primers amplified the CDR3 regions for these TCR beta libraries. As handled by the study authors: Taken together, the samples had 55 to 70 TRBV and roughly 15 TRBJ segments identified. TCRdb re-derived calls from the multiplex PCR reads in MiXCR, one entry per CDR3 protein. The V and J calls and clone size come from TCRdb's table, not from the authors' own analysis. The sample has about 460,000 distinct CDR3 sequences, around a fifth seen once. The CDR3 contains 13 residues. The germline CDR1 and CDR2 sequences are DFQATT and SNEGSKA (reference sequence). V was shortened by 0 bases and J by 3 bases, with 8 bases between the two germline ends. This clonotype was counted many times. What it binds is unknown.

This material consisted of peripheral blood mononuclear cells (PBMCs), taken when the disease was refractory, from a patient treated with antithyroid drugs. This clonotype was obtained from a female donor with Graves disease. This chain uses TRBV20-1 with TRBJ1-2, with D hard to call. The DNA of the CDR3 is TGCAGTGCTAGAGAGGGAGGACACTATGGCTACACCTTC. Protein sequence: CSAREGGHYGYTF.